Each of the 21 T cell receptor beta chains below was sequenced from the same sample in a study of T cells in Graves' hyperthyroidism and ophthalmopathy. Amplified TCR beta CDR3 regions came from RNA transcripts. Researchers ran a first-round RT-PCR on the TCR CDR3 using the HTBI primer set. MiXCR was run by TCRdb on the multiplex PCR reads, yielding one entry per CDR3 protein. Seen here are around 350,000 distinct CDR3 sequences, 19% observed once, and the top ten hold about 4%. Sequencing input: blood. These receptors were obtained from a woman under 30 with Graves' hyperthyroidism.

This clonotype was seen at least ten times. The chain joins TRBV20-1 to TRBJ2-7, with 7 bases that match TRBD1. V shed 3 bases and J 5 bases; nucleotides not matched to a gene: 13. The CDR3 is 15 residues long. Per germline, CDR1 DFQATT and CDR2 SNEGSKA (reference sequence). In DNA, the CDR3 is TGCAGTGCTAGGCTCCCCGGGACAGCTCGAAACGAGCAGTACTTC. It yields the protein CSARLPGTARNEQYF.

This clonotype was counted ten times or more. V gene TRBV12-3 or TRBV12-4 combines with J gene TRBJ1-1, with D possibly being TRBD1 (6 bases). V lost 6 bases and J lost 10, with 15 bases in between. The CDR3 sequence is 12 residues long. The CDR3 is CASREGGSPAFF. The CDR3 DNA follows: TGTGCCAGCAGGGAGGGGGGCTCTCCAGCTTTCTTT.

The chain uses TRBV18 and TRBJ2-6; TRBD2 might be the D (6 bases). Germline V gene data show CDR1 as KGHSH and CDR2 as LQKENI. The CDR3 extends over 20 amino acids. Trimming stripped 2 bases from V and 0 bases from J, with 20 bases between. The CDR3: CASSPVFPGGPSSGANVLTF. The CDR3 DNA is TGTGCCAGCTCACCAGTTTTTCCCGGGGGACCTAGCTCTGGGGCCAACGTCCTGACTTTC.

In this sample, this clonotype turned up many times. This sequence joins TRBV5-1 and TRBJ2-5; either TRBD1 or TRBD2 may fit D (5 bases each). The CDR3 is 14 residues long. V lost 9 bases and J 5 bases, leaving 20 bases between the germline ends. Germline V lookup: CDR1 SGHRS, CDR2 YFSETQ. CDR3 in amino acids: CATYLPGRWETQYF. CDR3 bases: TGCGCCACCTACCTTCCGGGACGCTGGGAGACCCAGTACTTC.

This clonotype came up many times. This chain connects TRBV24-1 to TRBJ1-1, with a possible D match to TRBD1 (6 bases). Germline CDR1 KGHDR, CDR2 SFDVKD. V lost 4 bases, J lost 2 bases, and 10 bases lay in between. This CDR3 has 14 amino acids. CDR3 coding DNA: TGTGCCACCAGTGAAGGACAGCCTAACACTGAAGCTTTCTTT. It codes for CATSEGQPNTEAFF.

A few counts support this clonotype. A much larger clonotype is one base distant, so this may be a read error. CDR3 protein: CASSLLPRDTEVFF. In nucleotides, the CDR3 is TGTGCCAGCAGCCTCCTACCGCGAGACACTGAAGTTTTCTTT. The chain joins TRBV11-2 to TRBJ1-1; no firm D call. This CDR3 contains 14 residues. The V gene's germline CDR1 is SGHAT and CDR2 FQNNGV.

This clonotype was detected many times. The rearrangement uses TRBV20-1 and TRBJ2-7; 7 bases are shared with TRBD1. The CDR3 sequence is 13 residues long. Per the germline V gene, CDR1 is DFQATT and CDR2 is SNEGSKA (reference sequence). The J segment lost 7 bases and the V segment lost 5 bases, leaving 11 bases of the junction unmatched. The CDR3: CSAYRGLYLEQYF. As DNA, the CDR3 is TGCAGTGCTTACAGGGGTCTATATTTAGAGCAGTACTTC.

The sample holds many counts of this clonotype. The chain couples TRBV6-1 to TRBJ2-2, with D possibly matching TRBD1 (6 bases). CDR1 and CDR2 (germline): MNHNS, SASEGT. Trimming left V 6 bases short and J 6 bases short, with 11 bases between. This CDR3 has 13 amino acids. CDR3 sequence (DNA): TGTGCCAGCAGCGCAGGGGACGCCGGGGAGCTGTTTTTT. Translating gives CASSAGDAGELFF.

This clonotype was seen at least ten times. The chain employs TRBV28 and TRBJ1-5; D is unclear. Germline V gene lookup returns CDR1 MDHEN and CDR2 SYDVKM. The V end lost 5 bases, the J end lost 5 bases, and 16 bases lay between the germline ends. The CDR3 runs 15 residues. In nucleotides, the CDR3 is TGTGCCAGCAGTCCCCGCCGGGGAGGGTATCAGCCCCAGCATTTT. It codes for CASSPRRGGYQPQHF. Filled out from reference TRBV28 and TRBJ1-5, the complete variable domain reads DVKVTQSSRYLVKRTGEKVFLECVQDMDHENMFWYRQDPGLGLRLIYFSYDVKMKEKGDIPEGYSVSREKKERFSLILESASTNQTSMYLCASSPRRGGYQPQHFGDGTRLSIL.

Details on this clonotype: With a much larger clone just one base away, this may be a read error. Since no conserved phenylalanine or tryptophan closes the CDR3, a read error is the likely cause. CDR3 DNA: TGTGCCACCAGTGATGCTCATCAGCCCCAGCATGTT. Amino acid sequence: CATSDAHQPQHV. This sequence joins TRBV24-1 and TRBJ1-5; no firm D call. The germline V gene encodes CDR1 KGHDR and CDR2 SFDVKD. V lost 3 bases to trimming and J lost 5 bases, with 4 bases between them. The CDR3 is made up of 12 amino acids.

This clonotype showed up just a few times. The V and J genes are TRBV7-8 and TRBJ1-5; D is possibly TRBD1 (6 bases). With 5 bases removed from V and 6 bases from J, the gap between germline ends came to 11 bases. Per the germline V gene, CDR1 is SGHVS and CDR2 is FQNEAQ. This CDR3 spans 13 amino acids. CDR3: CASSITGFQPQHF. The CDR3 nucleotides are TGTGCCAGCAGCATCACAGGGTTTCAGCCCCAGCATTTT.

The chain has TRBV15 and TRBJ2-5, with 12 nucleotides matching TRBD2. V was clipped by 3 bases and J by 2 bases; unmatched bases: 1. Per germline, CDR1 LNHNV and CDR2 YYDKDF (reference sequence). The CDR3 runs to 15 residues. The CDR3 here is CATSSGTSGQETQYF. Written as DNA, the CDR3 is TGTGCCACCAGCAGTGGGACTAGCGGGCAAGAGACCCAGTACTTC.

The CDR3 DNA is TGTGCCAGCAGTTATGTACACGGTGGCTACGAGCAGTACTTC. As protein: CASSYVHGGYEQYF. The rearrangement uses TRBV6-5 and TRBJ2-7; D not resolved. V dropped 3 bases and J dropped 3 bases, with 12 bases sitting between them. CDR1 MNHEY and CDR2 SVGAGI come from the germline V gene. The CDR3 has 14 amino acids.

This clonotype was observed many times. V is TRBV10-2 and J is TRBJ2-5, with 8 bases that match TRBD2. Unmatched junction bases numbered 9, after V lost 6 bases and J lost 3 bases. CDR3 length: 15 residues. Germline CDR1 reads WSHSY; CDR2 reads SAAADI. CDR3 sequence (DNA): TGCGCCAGCAGCGGGGGGGGGGCCAGAGAAGAGACCCAGTACTTC. The encoded protein is CASSGGGAREETQYF.

The chain couples TRBV18 to TRBJ2-2; a weak D match, TRBD2 (5 bases). Germline assignment: CDR1 KGHSH and CDR2 LQKENI. The CDR3 length is 16 residues. The V gene lost 2 bases and the J gene lost 4 bases, with 14 bases spanning the gap. The CDR3, as DNA: TGTGCCAGCTCACCAGTCCCCGGAGGAGGCACCGGGGAGCTGTTTTTT. Translation: CASSPVPGGGTGELFF.

The sample holds many counts of this clonotype. The chain is built from TRBV27 and TRBJ1-1; D gene unclear. This CDR3 is built from 13 residues. Germline CDR1 and CDR2: MNHEY and SMNVEV (reference sequence). With 9 bases removed from V and 4 bases from J, the gap between germline ends came to 15 bases. For the CDR3, the DNA is TGTGCCAGTGTTGATGGGGATAGCACTGAAGCTTTCTTT. It codes for CASVDGDSTEAFF.

This clonotype was seen many times. The gene calls are TRBV6-5 and TRBJ2-7; D unclear. V was clipped by 0 bases and J by 2 bases, with 14 bases between them. The CDR3 totals 16 residues. The germline V gene has CDR1 MNHEY and CDR2 SVGAGI. In DNA form, the CDR3 reads TGTGCCAGCAGTTACTCGCCCCCCCGCGGACCCTACGAGCAGTACTTC. Translation gives CASSYSPPRGPYEQYF.

This clonotype was counted ten times or more. The V and J genes are TRBV11-2 and TRBJ2-7; D gene ambiguous. Germline-derived CDR1 and CDR2 are SGHAT and FQNNGV. CDR3 size: 14 residues. V was shortened by 0 bases and J by 2 bases, with 8 bases between the two germline ends. The CDR3 region is CASSLDTVTYEQYF. Here the CDR3 DNA reads TGTGCCAGCAGCTTAGATACGGTGACCTACGAGCAGTACTTC. The full variable domain, rest sourced from reference TRBV11-2 and TRBJ2-7, is EAGVAQSPRYKIIEKRQSVAFWCNPISGHATLYWYQQILGQGPKLLIQFQNNGVVDDSQLPKDRFSAERLKGVDSTLKIQPAKLEDSAVYLCASSLDTVTYEQYFGPGTRLTVT.

The J gene is TRBJ2-5, the V gene TRBV4-1; 15 nucleotides match TRBD2. CDR1 and CDR2 (germline): MGHRA, YSYEKL. V shed 6 bases and J 7 bases; nucleotides not matched to a gene: 6. This CDR3 contains 15 residues. The chain's CDR3 is CASRGLAGGTRTQYF. The CDR3 DNA reads as TGCGCCAGCAGGGGACTAGCGGGGGGAACACGGACCCAGTACTTC.

Many counts were recorded for this clonotype. The chain is built from TRBV2 and TRBJ2-7, with TRBD2 identical over 8 bases. V was clipped by 1 base and J by 5 bases; unmatched bases: 7. Looked up from germline, CDR1 is SNHLY and CDR2 is FYNNEI. This CDR3 contains 15 residues. As DNA, the CDR3 is TGTGCCAGCAGTGAAGTCGGGACTAGGGGCCACGAGCAGTACTTC. Residues: CASSEVGTRGHEQYF.

This clonotype was recorded at least ten times. The genes are TRBV2 and TRBJ1-1, with a possible D match to TRBD1 (6 bases). There are 18 residues in the CDR3. CDR1 is SNHLY and CDR2 is FYNNEI in the germline V gene. The V gene lost 2 bases and the J gene lost 5 bases, with 24 bases spanning the gap. The CDR3 sequence: CASSEWGNVGGRETEAFF. In DNA form, the CDR3 reads TGTGCCAGCAGTGAATGGGGGAATGTTGGGGGGCGCGAGACTGAAGCTTTCTTT.